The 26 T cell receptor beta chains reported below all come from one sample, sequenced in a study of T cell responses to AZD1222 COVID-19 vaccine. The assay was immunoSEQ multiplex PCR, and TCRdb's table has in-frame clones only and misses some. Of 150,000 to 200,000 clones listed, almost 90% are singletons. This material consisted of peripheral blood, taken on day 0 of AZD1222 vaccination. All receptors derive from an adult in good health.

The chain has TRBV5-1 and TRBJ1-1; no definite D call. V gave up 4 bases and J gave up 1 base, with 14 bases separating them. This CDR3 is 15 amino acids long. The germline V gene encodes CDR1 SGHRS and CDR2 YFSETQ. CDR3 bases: TGCGCCAGCAGCCCCCGCGAACCCAGGAACACTGAAGCTTTCTTT. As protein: CASSPREPRNTEAFF. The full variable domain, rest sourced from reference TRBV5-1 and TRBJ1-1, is KAGVTQTPRYLIKTRGQQVTLSCSPISGHRSVSWYQQTPGQGLQFLFEYFSETQRNKGNFPGRFSGRQFSNSRSEMNVSTLELGDSALYLCASSPREPRNTEAFFGQGTRLTVV.

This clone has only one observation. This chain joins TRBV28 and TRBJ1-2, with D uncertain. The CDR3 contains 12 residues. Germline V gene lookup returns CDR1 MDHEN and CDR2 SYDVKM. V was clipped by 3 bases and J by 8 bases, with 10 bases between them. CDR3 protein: CASSFVGWGYTF. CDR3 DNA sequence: TGTGCCAGCAGTTTTGTGGGTTGGGGCTACACCTTC.

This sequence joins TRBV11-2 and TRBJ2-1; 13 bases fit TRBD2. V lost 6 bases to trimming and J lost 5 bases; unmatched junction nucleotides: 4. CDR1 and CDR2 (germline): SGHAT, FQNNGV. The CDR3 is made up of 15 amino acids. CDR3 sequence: CASRTSGGRDNEQFF. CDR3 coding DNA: TGTGCCAGCAGGACTAGCGGGGGGCGCGACAATGAGCAGTTCTTC.

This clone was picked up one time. CDR3 residues: CASGGVNTEAFF. For the CDR3, the DNA is TGTGCCAGCGGGGGCGTGAACACTGAAGCTTTCTTT. V usage is TRBV18 and J usage is TRBJ1-1; possibly TRBD1 for D (6 bases). Trimming took 8 bases from V and 0 from J, leaving 7 bases between them. The germline V gene encodes CDR1 KGHSH and CDR2 LQKENI. This CDR3 comprises 12 residues.

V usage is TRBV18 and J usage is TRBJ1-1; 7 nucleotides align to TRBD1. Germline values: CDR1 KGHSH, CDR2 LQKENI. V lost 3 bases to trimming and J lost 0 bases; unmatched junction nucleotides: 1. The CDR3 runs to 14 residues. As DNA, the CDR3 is TGTGCCAGCTCACCGGGGACAGTGAACACTGAAGCTTTCTTT. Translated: CASSPGTVNTEAFF. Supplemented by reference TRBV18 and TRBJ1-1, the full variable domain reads NAGVMQNPRHLVRRRGQEARLRCSPMKGHSHVYWYRQLPEEGLKFMVYLQKENIIDESGMPKERFSAEFPKEGPSILRIQQVVRGDSAAYFCASSPGTVNTEAFFGQGTRLTVV.

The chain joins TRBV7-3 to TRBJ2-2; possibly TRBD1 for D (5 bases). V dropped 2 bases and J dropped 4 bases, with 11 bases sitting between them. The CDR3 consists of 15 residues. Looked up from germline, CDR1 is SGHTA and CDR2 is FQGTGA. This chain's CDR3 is CASSLQRGPTGELFF. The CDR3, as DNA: TGTGCCAGCAGCTTACAAAGGGGCCCCACCGGGGAGCTGTTTTTT.

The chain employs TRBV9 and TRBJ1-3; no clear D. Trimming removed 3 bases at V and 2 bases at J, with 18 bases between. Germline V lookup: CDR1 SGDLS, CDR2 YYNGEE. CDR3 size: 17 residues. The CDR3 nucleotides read TGTGCCAGCAGCGCCCTGGGGAGCCGGTTAGCTGGAAACACCATATATTTT. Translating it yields CASSALGSRLAGNTIYF.

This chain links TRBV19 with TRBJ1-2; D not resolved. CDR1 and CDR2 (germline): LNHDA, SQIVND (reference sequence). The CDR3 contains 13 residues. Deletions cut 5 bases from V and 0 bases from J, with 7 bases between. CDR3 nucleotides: TGTGCCAGTAGTGGGTCAGCTAACTATGGCTACACCTTC. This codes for CASSGSANYGYTF.

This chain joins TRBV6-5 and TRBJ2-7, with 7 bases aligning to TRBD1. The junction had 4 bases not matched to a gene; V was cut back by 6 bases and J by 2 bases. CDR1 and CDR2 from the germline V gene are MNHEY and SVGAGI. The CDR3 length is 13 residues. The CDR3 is CASRAGTAYEQYF. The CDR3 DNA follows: TGTGCCAGCAGGGCCGGGACAGCCTACGAGCAGTACTTC.

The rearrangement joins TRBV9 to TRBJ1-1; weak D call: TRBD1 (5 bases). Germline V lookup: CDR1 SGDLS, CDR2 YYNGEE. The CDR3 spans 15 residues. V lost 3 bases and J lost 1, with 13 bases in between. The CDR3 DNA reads TGTGCCAGCAGCGCTGGGACTTTAGGGAACACTGAAGCTTTCTTT. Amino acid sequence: CASSAGTLGNTEAFF.

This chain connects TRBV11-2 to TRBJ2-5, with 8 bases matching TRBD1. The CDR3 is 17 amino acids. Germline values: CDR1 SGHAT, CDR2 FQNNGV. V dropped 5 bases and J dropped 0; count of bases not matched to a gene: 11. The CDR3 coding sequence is TGTGCCAGCAGCCTCCTAGGACAGGGAGTGTACCAAGAGACCCAGTACTTC. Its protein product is CASSLLGQGVYQETQYF.

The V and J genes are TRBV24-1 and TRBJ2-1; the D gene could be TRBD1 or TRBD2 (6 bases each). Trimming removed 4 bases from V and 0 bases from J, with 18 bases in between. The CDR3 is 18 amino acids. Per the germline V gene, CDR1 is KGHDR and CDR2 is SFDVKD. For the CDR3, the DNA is TGTGCCACCAGTGACTCCTCGGGGGACATAAGCTCCTACAATGAGCAGTTCTTC. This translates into CATSDSSGDISSYNEQFF.

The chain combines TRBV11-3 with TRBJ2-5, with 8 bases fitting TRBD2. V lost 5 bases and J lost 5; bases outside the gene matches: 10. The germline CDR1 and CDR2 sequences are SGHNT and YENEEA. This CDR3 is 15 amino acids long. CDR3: CASSQAGGRGETQYF. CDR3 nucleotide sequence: TGTGCCAGCAGCCAGGCGGGGGGAAGAGGGGAGACCCAGTACTTC.

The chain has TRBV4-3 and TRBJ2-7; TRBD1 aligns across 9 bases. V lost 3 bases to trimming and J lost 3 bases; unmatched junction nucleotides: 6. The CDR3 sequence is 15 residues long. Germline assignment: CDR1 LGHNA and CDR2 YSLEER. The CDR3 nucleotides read TGCGCCAGCAGCCAGAGGACAGGGGCAAACTACGAGCAGTACTTC. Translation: CASSQRTGANYEQYF.

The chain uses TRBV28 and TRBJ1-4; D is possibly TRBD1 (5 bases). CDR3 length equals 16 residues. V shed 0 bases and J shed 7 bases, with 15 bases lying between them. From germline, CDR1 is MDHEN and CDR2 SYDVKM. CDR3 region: CASSLWGGSGGEKLFF. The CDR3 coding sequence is TGTGCCAGCAGTTTATGGGGGGGGTCAGGCGGTGAAAAACTGTTTTTT. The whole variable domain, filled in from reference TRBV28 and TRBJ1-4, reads DVKVTQSSRYLVKRTGEKVFLECVQDMDHENMFWYRQDPGLGLRLIYFSYDVKMKEKGDIPEGYSVSREKKERFSLILESASTNQTSMYLCASSLWGGSGGEKLFFGSGTQLSVL.

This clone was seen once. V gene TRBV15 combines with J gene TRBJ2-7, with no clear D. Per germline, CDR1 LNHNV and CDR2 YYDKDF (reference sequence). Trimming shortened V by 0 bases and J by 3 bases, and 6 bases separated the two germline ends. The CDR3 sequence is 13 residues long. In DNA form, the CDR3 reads TGTGCCACCAGCAGAGAACTGAACTACGAGCAGTACTTC. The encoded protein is CATSRELNYEQYF.

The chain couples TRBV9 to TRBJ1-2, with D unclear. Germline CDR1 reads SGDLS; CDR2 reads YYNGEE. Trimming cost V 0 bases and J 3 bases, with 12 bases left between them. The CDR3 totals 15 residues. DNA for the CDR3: TGTGCCAGCAGCGTAGCCCCAGGAGCGGACTATGGCTACACCTTC. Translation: CASSVAPGADYGYTF.

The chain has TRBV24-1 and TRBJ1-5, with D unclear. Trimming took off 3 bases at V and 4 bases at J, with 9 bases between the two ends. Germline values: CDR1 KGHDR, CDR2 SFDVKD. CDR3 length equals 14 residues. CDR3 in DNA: TGTGCCACCAGTGATAGGCGGGGAAATCAGCCCCAGCATTTT. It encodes CATSDRRGNQPQHF.

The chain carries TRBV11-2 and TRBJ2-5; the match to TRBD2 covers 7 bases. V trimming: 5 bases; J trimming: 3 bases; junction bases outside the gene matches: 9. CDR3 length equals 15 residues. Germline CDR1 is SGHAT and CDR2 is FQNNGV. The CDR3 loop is CASSAGGITKETQYF. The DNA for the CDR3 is TGTGCCAGCAGCGCCGGGGGGATTACAAAAGAGACCCAGTACTTC.

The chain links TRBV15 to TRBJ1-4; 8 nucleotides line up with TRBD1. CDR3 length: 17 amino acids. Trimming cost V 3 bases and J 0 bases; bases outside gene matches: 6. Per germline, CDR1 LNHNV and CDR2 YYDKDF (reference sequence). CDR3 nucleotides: TGTGCCACCAGCAGTTTACCACAGGGGGCAACTAATGAAAAACTGTTTTTT. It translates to CATSSLPQGATNEKLFF.

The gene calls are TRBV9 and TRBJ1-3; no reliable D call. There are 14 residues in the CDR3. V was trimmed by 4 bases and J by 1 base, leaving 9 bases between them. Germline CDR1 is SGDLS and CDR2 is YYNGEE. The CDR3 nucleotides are TGTGCCAGCAGCTTTCGATTTTCTGGAAACACCATATATTTT. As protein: CASSFRFSGNTIYF.

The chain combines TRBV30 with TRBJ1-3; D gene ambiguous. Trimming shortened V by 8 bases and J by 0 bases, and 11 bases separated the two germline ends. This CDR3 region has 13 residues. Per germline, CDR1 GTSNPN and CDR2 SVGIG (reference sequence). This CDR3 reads CALVYYSGNTIYF. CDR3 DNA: TGTGCCCTAGTTTACTACTCTGGAAACACCATATATTTT. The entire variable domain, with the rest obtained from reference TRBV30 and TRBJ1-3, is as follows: SQTIHQWPATLVQPVGSPLSLECTVEGTSNPNLYWYRQAAGRGLQLLFYSVGIGQISSEVPQNLSASRPQDRQFILSSKKLLLSDSGFYLCALVYYSGNTIYFGEGSWLTVV.

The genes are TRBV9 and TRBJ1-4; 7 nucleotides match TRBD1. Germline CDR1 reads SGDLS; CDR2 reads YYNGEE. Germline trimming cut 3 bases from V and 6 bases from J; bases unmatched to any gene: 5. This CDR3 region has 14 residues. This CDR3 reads CASSGVTGDEKLFF. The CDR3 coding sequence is TGTGCCAGCAGCGGAGTCACAGGGGATGAAAAACTGTTTTTT.

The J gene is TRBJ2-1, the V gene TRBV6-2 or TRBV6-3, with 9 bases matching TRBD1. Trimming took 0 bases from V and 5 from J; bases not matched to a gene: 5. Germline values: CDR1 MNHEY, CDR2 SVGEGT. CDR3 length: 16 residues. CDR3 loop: CASSYSPRDRDNEQFF. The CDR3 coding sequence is TGTGCCAGCAGTTACTCGCCGCGGGACAGGGACAATGAGCAGTTCTTC.

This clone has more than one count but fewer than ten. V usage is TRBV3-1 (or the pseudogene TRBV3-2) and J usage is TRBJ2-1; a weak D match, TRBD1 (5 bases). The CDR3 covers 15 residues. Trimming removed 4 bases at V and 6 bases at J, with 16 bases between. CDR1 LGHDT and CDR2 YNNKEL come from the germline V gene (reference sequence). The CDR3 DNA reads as TGTGCCAGCAGCCTCGTAGGGGTATCGGGCAATGAGCAGTTCTTC. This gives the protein CASSLVGVSGNEQFF.

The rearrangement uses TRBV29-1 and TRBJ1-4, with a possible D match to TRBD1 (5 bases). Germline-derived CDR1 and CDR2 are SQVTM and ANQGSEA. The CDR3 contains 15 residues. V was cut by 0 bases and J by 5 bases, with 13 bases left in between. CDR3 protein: CSVEDRWQGNEKLFF. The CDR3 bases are TGCAGCGTTGAAGATCGGTGGCAGGGAAATGAAAAACTGTTTTTT. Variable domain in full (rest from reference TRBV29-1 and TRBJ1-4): SAVISQKPSRDICQRGTSLTIQCQVDSQVTMMFWYRQQPGQSLTLIATANQGSEATYESGFVIDKFPISRPNLTFSTLTVSNMSPEDSSIYLCSVEDRWQGNEKLFFGSGTQLSVL.